This T cell receptor (beta chain) was observed in a study of beta chain features in type 1 diabetes. Sequencing targeted expressed TCRB transcripts, as all isolated RNA had been reverse transcribed. The assay was immunoSEQ multiplex PCR, and TCRdb's table has in-frame clones only and misses some. The sample records under 350,000 clones, about 8% being singletons. This CDR3 contains 17 residues. Per germline, CDR1 SGHAT and CDR2 FQDESV (reference sequence). V was pared by 2 bases and J by 4 bases, with 9 bases of the junction left unmatched. This clonotype was sampled from a woman in her late teens or twenties in good health. The chain combines TRBV11-1 with TRBJ2-3, with 10 bases matching TRBD1. Specimen: central memory CD4+ T cells from blood. This chain's CDR3 is CASSLLFGQGVSDTQYF. Here the CDR3 DNA reads TGTGCCAGCAGCTTACTTTTCGGACAGGGGGTCTCAGATACGCAGTATTTT.